This T cell receptor beta chain derives from a study of beta chain features in type 1 diabetes. Whole-study results and caveats: Moderately but significantly shorter TCRB CDR3s were found in Type 1 diabetes patients in all four CD4+ subsets. Healthy donors had naive, central memory and Treg TCRB repertoires that appeared less similar than those seen among patients.

CDR3 length: 17 residues. The ends were cut back, 1 base at V and 2 bases at J, with 15 bases in the middle. CDR1 is SGHNT, CDR2 YENEEA, per germline. Comments on this clone: Its antigen is undetermined.

Reverse transcription of all isolated RNA meant that expressed TCRB transcripts were sequenced. Profiling relied on immunoSEQ multiplex PCR, and the TCRdb table lists in-frame clones only, not all of them. Among about 650,000 clones listed, 9.5% to 15% were seen once. Sorted cells reached over 95% purity in every population. The J gene is TRBJ2-1, the V gene TRBV11-3; weak D call: TRBD2 (5 bases). This TCR came from a man aged 30-40 years with type 1 diabetes. Sequences were obtained from naive CD4+ T cells from blood. The CDR3 loop is CASSLAGAVGTYNEQFF. DNA for the CDR3: TGTGCCAGCAGCTTAGCAGGAGCGGTGGGTACCTACAATGAGCAGTTCTTC.